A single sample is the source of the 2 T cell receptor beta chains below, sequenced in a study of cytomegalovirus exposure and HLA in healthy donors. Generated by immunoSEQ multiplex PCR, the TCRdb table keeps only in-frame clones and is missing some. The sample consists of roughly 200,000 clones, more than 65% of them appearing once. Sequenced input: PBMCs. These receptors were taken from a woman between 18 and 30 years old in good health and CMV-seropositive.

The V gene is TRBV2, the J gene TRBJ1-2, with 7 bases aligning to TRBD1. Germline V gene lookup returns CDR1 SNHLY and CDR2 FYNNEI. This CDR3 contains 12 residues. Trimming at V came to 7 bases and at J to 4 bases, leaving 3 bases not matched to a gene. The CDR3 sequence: CASKGQSYGYTF. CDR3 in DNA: TGTGCCAGCAAGGGACAGAGCTATGGCTACACCTTC.

The DNA for the CDR3 is TGCGCCAGCAGCGACGGGTTCGGGACTAGCGTTCGTTTCTTTACAGATACGCAGTATTTT. Its protein product is CASSDGFGTSVRFFTDTQYF. V and J are TRBV4-1 and TRBJ2-3; 10 bases are a match to TRBD2. V was pared by 5 bases and J by 3 bases, with 20 bases of the junction left unmatched. This CDR3 spans 20 amino acids. The germline V gene encodes CDR1 MGHRA and CDR2 YSYEKL.